This is a list of T cell receptor beta chains from one sample in a study of T cells in Graves' hyperthyroidism and ophthalmopathy. One entry per CDR3 protein results from TCRdb running MiXCR on the multiplex PCR reads. This table has about half a million distinct CDR3 sequences, roughly 22% appearing once. Sequencing was done on a sample of blood. The receptors stem from a woman in her 70s with Graves' ophthalmopathy. CDR3s include the opening cysteine and the closing phenylalanine or tryptophan. Fields, in order: clone size, J gene, D gene, V gene, CDR3 DNA, CDR3 protein. The D gene is left open where the match is weak. Some rows mark clone size as missing; the rest say once, few, many or name a class of expanded clone.

-,TRBJ2-1,TRBD1,TRBV12-3/TRBV12-4,TGTGCCAGCAGATCGGGACAGTACAATGAGCAGTTCTTC,CASRSGQYNEQFF
few,TRBJ2-3,-,TRBV5-8,TGTGCCAGCAGCTTGTCTGGACAGGAGGGAGATACGCAGTATTTT,CASSLSGQEGDTQYF
-,TRBJ1-1,TRBD1,TRBV5-4,TGTGCCAGCAGGTCCCAAACAGGGGCGGACACTGAAGCTTTCTTT,CASRSQTGADTEAFF
many,TRBJ1-6,-,TRBV7-3,TGTGCCAGCAGCCTCACCCATAATTCACCCCTCCACTTT,CASSLTHNSPLHF
many,TRBJ2-1,-,TRBV6-2/TRBV6-3,TGTGCCAGCAGTTACTCGGAACTAGGTAATGAGCAGTTCTTC,CASSYSELGNEQFF
few,TRBJ1-2,-,TRBV19,TGTGCCAGTAGTATAGACGACTATGGCTACACCTTC,CASSIDDYGYTF
-,TRBJ2-4,-,TRBV5-1,TGCGCCAGCAGCTTGGGTCCGGCGGGAGCCAAAAACATTCAGTACTTC,CASSLGPAGAKNIQYF
-,TRBJ2-3,-,TRBV5-8,TGCGCCAGCAGCCAAGATCAAGCGGGTCCACTCCGGGATACGCAGTATTTT,CASSQDQAGPLRDTQYF
-,TRBJ1-1,-,TRBV13,TGTGCCAGCAGCTTAGCTATGGGACACCAAGAAGCTTTCTTT,CASSLAMGHQEAFF
many,TRBJ1-1,-,TRBV6-1,TGTGCCAGCAGTTACACTCAGAACACTGAAGCTTTCTTT,CASSYTQNTEAFF
many,TRBJ2-7,-,TRBV28,TGTGCCAGCAGGGGGGGACGTTACAGCTCCTACGAGCAGTACTTC,CASRGGRYSSYEQYF
few,TRBJ2-3,-,TRBV3-1,TGTGCCAGCAGCCCCGACTTGTCCTCCTATACGCAGTATTTT,CASSPDLSSYTQYF
many,TRBJ2-1,-,TRBV7-2,TGTGCCAGCAGCCTAATGGGGGAGCAGTTCTTC,CASSLMGEQFF
-,TRBJ1-5,-,TRBV3-1,TGTGCCAGCAGCCAAGGGGCAGGGCCGCAGCATTTT,CASSQGAGPQHF
few,TRBJ1-3,-,TRBV27,TGTGCCAGCAGTTATAACGTCAACTCTGGAAACACCATATATTTT,CASSYNVNSGNTIYF
-,TRBJ1-2,TRBD1,TRBV27,TGTGCCAGCAGTCTACAGGGGTGGGGCTATGGCTACACCTTC,CASSLQGWGYGYTF
-,TRBJ2-4,-,TRBV29-1,TGCAGCGTTAGACAGGCCCTAGCCAAAAACATTCAGTACTTC,CSVRQALAKNIQYF
-,TRBJ2-1,-,TRBV7-9,TGTGCCAGCAGCTTAGCCCCTAACAGGCTGAAGCAGTTCTTC,CASSLAPNRLKQFF
-,TRBJ2-3,TRBD2,TRBV5-1,TGCGCCAGCAGCCCGCTAGCGGGAGCGACCACAGATACGCAGTATTTT,CASSPLAGATTDTQYF
few,TRBJ1-2,-,TRBV30,TGTGCCTGCCCCGGGGTTTTCTATGGCTACACCTTC,CACPGVFYGYTF
few,TRBJ1-2,-,TRBV7-2,TGTGCCAGCAGCGGATACAGGACAGCTGTCCCCCTCTATGGCTACACCTTC,CASSGYRTAVPLYGYTF
many,TRBJ2-1,-,TRBV7-3,TGTGCCAGCAGCCCGCCGTGGGGCAATGAGCAGTTCTTC,CASSPPWGNEQFF
few,TRBJ2-5,TRBD2,TRBV10-3,TGTGCCATCAGTGAGGGCGGACTAGCGGGGGGTGAGACCCAGTACTTC,CAISEGGLAGGETQYF
many,TRBJ2-2,-,TRBV5-1,TGCGCCAGCAGCTTGACAGGGAACACCGGGGAGCTGTTTTTT,CASSLTGNTGELFF
-,TRBJ2-1,-,TRBV30,TGTGCCTGGAGTCTGCTGGGGCGGTCCTACAATGAGCAGTTCTTC,CAWSLLGRSYNEQFF
many,TRBJ2-7,-,TRBV7-8,TGTGCCAGCAGCTTAGTGGGGAACGAGCAGTACTTC,CASSLVGNEQYF
-,TRBJ1-3,-,TRBV30,TGTGCCTGGAAGGGAGACGCTGGAAACACCATATATTTT,CAWKGDAGNTIYF
many,TRBJ2-5,TRBD2,TRBV6-1,TGTGCCAGCAGTAGAGCGAAGGGACTAGAGGGTTCGAAGACCCAGTACTTC,CASSRAKGLEGSKTQYF
many,TRBJ1-5,-,TRBV3-1,TGTGCCAGCAGCCAAGGCAGGTATAGCAATCAGCCCCAGCATTTT,CASSQGRYSNQPQHF
-,TRBJ1-5,TRBD1,TRBV20-1,TGCAGTGCCCGGCGGCCCCAGACAGGGGATCAGCCCCAGCATTTT,CSARRPQTGDQPQHF
-,TRBJ1-5,-,TRBV7-7,TGTGCTAGCAGCTTAGAAGGGGATAGCAATCAGCCCCAGCATTTT,CASSLEGDSNQPQHF
-,TRBJ1-2,-,TRBV7-2,TGTGCCAGCAGCTCCCGTACACTAAACAGCTATGGCTACACCTTC,CASSSRTLNSYGYTF
few,TRBJ2-3,-,TRBV6-6,TGTGCCAGCAGTTACCTGGCCGGAGACAGAAGGCAGTATTTT,CASSYLAGDRRQYF
-,TRBJ2-1,TRBD2,TRBV9,TGTGCCAGCAGCGTAGAGAGCGGGAGGGCCACCTACAATGAGCAGTTCTTC,CASSVESGRATYNEQFF
many,TRBJ2-5,-,TRBV5-1,TGTGCCAGCTCACTCAACCAAGAGACCCAGTACTTC,CASSLNQETQYF
-,TRBJ2-3,TRBD2,TRBV10-1,TGCCCCACCAGATCTAGCGGGTATACGCAGTATTTT,CPTRSSGYTQYF
few,TRBJ2-5,TRBD1,TRBV7-6,TGTGCCAGCAGCCCAGGGGGCCAGACCCAGTACTTC,CASSPGGQTQYF
many,TRBJ2-1,-,TRBV6-6,TGTGCCAGCAGTTACCCCTCCCAGGGCAGTGAGCAGTTCTTC,CASSYPSQGSEQFF
-,TRBJ2-7,-,TRBV4-3,TGCGCCAGCAGCCATACTACCACTTCCTACGAGCAGTACTTC,CASSHTTTSYEQYF
many,TRBJ2-7,-,TRBV28,TGTGCCAGCAGTTTATTCCCCTACGAGCAGTACTTC,CASSLFPYEQYF
-,TRBJ1-5,TRBD1,TRBV6-1,TGTGCCAGCAGGGGGACAGGTTATAGCAATCAGCCCCAGCATTTT,CASRGTGYSNQPQHF
many,TRBJ1-1,-,TRBV30,TGTGCCTGGAGAGGACTGAACACTGAAGCTTTCTTT,CAWRGLNTEAFF
many,TRBJ2-7,-,TRBV28,TGTGCGAGCACTTTGGGCTCCTACGAGCAGTACTTC,CASTLGSYEQYF
-,TRBJ2-3,TRBD2,TRBV20-1,TGCAGTGCACCGGGACTAGCGTCAGATACGCAGTATTTT,CSAPGLASDTQYF
-,TRBJ2-7,TRBD1,TRBV7-9,TGTGCCAGCAGCATACAGGGGCACGAGCAGTACTTC,CASSIQGHEQYF
few,TRBJ1-4,-,TRBV28,TGTGCCAGCAGAAATTCAGGAAATGAAAAACTGTTTTTT,CASRNSGNEKLFF
-,TRBJ2-6,-,TRBV6-1,TGTGCCAGCAAGGGGTTCTCTGGGGCCAACGTCCTGACTTTC,CASKGFSGANVLTF
-,TRBJ1-6,TRBD1,TRBV6-2/TRBV6-3,TGTGCCAGCAGTTACACGCAGGGGGCTAGATCACCCCTCCACTTT,CASSYTQGARSPLHF